The 9 T cell receptor beta chains given below trace back to one sample, sequenced in a study of blood T cells in healthy people across ages. A sample-barcoded 5' primer and a J-beta primer mix were used in a second PCR of roughly 7 to 11 cycles. From the 5' RACE reads, TCRdb called clonotypes with MiXCR, one entry per CDR3 protein. Of under 1,100,000 distinct CDR3 sequences in the sample, 20% to 25% were seen once. The sample was also linked to a second study, of T cells of mothers and their children.

Sequencing was carried out using blood. The receptors derive from a girl aged 2-10 years in good health.

This clonotype was found many times. The rearrangement links TRBV2 to TRBJ2-7; D is uncertain. The CDR3 is 10 amino acids. V was clipped by 8 bases and J by 4 bases, with 6 bases between them. The germline CDR1 and CDR2 sequences are SNHLY and FYNNEI. For the CDR3, the DNA is TGTGCCAGCGATCGGTACGAGCAGTACTTC. Translating gives CASDRYEQYF.

This chain joins TRBV7-9 and TRBJ1-4, with unresolved D. CDR1 SEHNR and CDR2 FQNEAQ come from the germline V gene (reference sequence). With 0 bases removed from V and 8 bases from J, the gap between germline ends came to 13 bases. CDR3 size: 15 residues. The CDR3 reads CASSLAGITDEKLFF. The CDR3 nucleotides read TGTGCCAGCAGCTTAGCGGGCATCACAGACGAAAAACTGTTTTTT.

The chain recombines TRBV29-1 with TRBJ2-2; D gene unclear. Trimming shortened V by 3 bases and J by 6 bases, and 8 bases separated the two germline ends. CDR1 and CDR2 from the germline V gene are SQVTM and ANQGSEA. This CDR3 has 12 residues. The CDR3 sequence: CSVEGLSGELFF. CDR3 coding DNA: TGCAGCGTTGAGGGCCTCTCCGGGGAGCTGTTTTTT.

This clonotype was counted between two and nine times. The chain recombines TRBV20-1 with TRBJ2-1, with D unresolved. The germline gives CDR1 DFQATT, CDR2 SNEGSKA (reference sequence). V lost 6 bases and J 0 bases, leaving 12 bases between the germline ends. The CDR3 is 14 residues long. The CDR3 here is CSARPSFSYNEQFF. DNA for the CDR3: TGCAGTGCCCGCCCTTCCTTCTCCTACAATGAGCAGTTCTTC.

There are a few counts of this clonotype. The J gene is TRBJ2-3, the V gene TRBV7-2; possible D gene TRBD2, 5 bases. CDR3 length equals 16 residues. V lost 4 bases, J lost 2 bases, and 16 bases lay in between. CDR1 is SGHTA, CDR2 FQGNSA, per germline. The CDR3, as DNA: TGTGCCAGCAGCTCAAACGCACGGACTTACACAGATACGCAGTATTTT. Protein: CASSSNARTYTDTQYF.

This clonotype was picked up a small number of times. The chain is built from TRBV6-2 or TRBV6-3 and TRBJ2-7, with 10 bases matching TRBD2. The CDR3 covers 13 residues. V trimming: 8 bases; J trimming: 2 bases; junction bases outside the gene matches: 3. Germline values: CDR1 MNHEY, CDR2 SVGEGT. In nucleotides, the CDR3 is TGTGCCAGCGCTAGCGGGGGCCCCTACGAGCAGTACTTC. The encoded protein is CASASGGPYEQYF.

This clonotype has a handful of counts. V is TRBV5-1 and J is TRBJ2-3; TRBD2 is a possible D gene (5 bases). Germline V gene data show CDR1 as SGHRS and CDR2 as YFSETQ. The CDR3 is made up of 16 amino acids. Trimming shortened V by 0 bases and J by 0 bases, and 11 bases separated the two germline ends. The CDR3 nucleotides read TGCGCCAGCAGCTTGGTGGCGGGCCCAAGCACAGATACGCAGTATTTT. It specifies CASSLVAGPSTDTQYF.

This clonotype was counted only a few times. V usage is TRBV12-3 or TRBV12-4 and J usage is TRBJ2-2; the match to TRBD2 covers 9 bases. The CDR3 extends over 18 amino acids. J lost 4 bases, V lost 6 bases, and 15 bases had no gene match. CDR3 bases: TGTGCCAGCAGCCCCCCTCCTAGCGGGAATCCGGGCACCGGGGAGCTGTTTTTT. It yields the protein CASSPPPSGNPGTGELFF.

The chain is built from TRBV4-2 and TRBJ2-5, with 7 bases identical to TRBD2. This CDR3 comprises 16 residues. The V segment lost 0 bases and the J segment 2 bases; nucleotides outside the gene matches: 6. Germline CDR1 is LGHNA and CDR2 is YNFKEQ. In DNA, the CDR3 is TGTGCCAGCAGCCAAGAAACCGGGGGGACTCAAGAGACCCAGTACTTC. Amino acid sequence: CASSQETGGTQETQYF.